Listed below are T cell receptor beta chains from one sample, sequenced in a study of OX40 agonist ivuxolimab in advanced cancers. Clones were sequenced by immunoSEQ multiplex PCR, and TCRdb holds only the in-frame ones, with some missing. Counted here are 20,000 to 30,000 clones, about 87% occurring once; the ten biggest clones make up about 31%. Material: CD4+ or CD8+ T cells sorted from blood, obtained in a trial of the OX40 agonist ivuxolimab. The source of these receptors is an adult with an advanced solid tumor such as melanoma, head and neck, liver or kidney cancer. Each CDR3 is given with its conserved first and last residue. Fields, in order: V gene, D gene, CDR3 length, clone size, J gene, CDR3 DNA, CDR3 protein. A D gene is named only where the DNA matches it firmly. Clone size, where shown, is once, few, many, or a class for clones that have expanded.

TRBV2	TRBD2	16	-	TRBJ2-1	TGTGCCAGCAGTAAGGGTAGCGGGAGTCCCTACAATGAGCAGTTCTTC	CASSKGSGSPYNEQFF
TRBV5-6	-	14	-	TRBJ1-2	TGTGCCAGCAGCTTGGGACAGGACGGTCGGGGCTACACCTTC	CASSLGQDGRGYTF
TRBV15	TRBD1	15	-	TRBJ2-1	TGTGCCACCAGCAGCGCCAGGGGGCTCGGTAATGAGCAGTTCTTC	CATSSARGLGNEQFF
TRBV10-1	TRBD1	16	-	TRBJ2-1	TGCGCCAGCAGTGAGCCGGGGACAGGGAGCTACAATGAGCAGTTCTTC	CASSEPGTGSYNEQFF
TRBV18	-	14	-	TRBJ2-7	TGTGCCAGCTCACCACTAGCGGGACAGAACGAGCAGTACTTC	CASSPLAGQNEQYF
TRBV20-1	-	11	-	TRBJ1-2	TGCAGTGCCGACTTCTATTATGGCTACACCTTC	CSADFYYGYTF
TRBV7-2	TRBD1	14	-	TRBJ2-7	TGTGCCAGCAGCCTAGGGGGACAGACTTACGAGCAGTACTTC	CASSLGGQTYEQYF
TRBV4-3	-	12	few	TRBJ1-2	TGCGCCAGCAGCCTCGTGGGCTATGGCTACACCTTC	CASSLVGYGYTF
TRBV30	TRBD1	11	-	TRBJ1-6	TGTGCCTGGAGTCATGGGACAGCTATCCACTTT	CAWSHGTAIHF
TRBV29-1	TRBD1	15	-	TRBJ2-5	TGCAGCGTGGATGACAGGGGAGGCGTCCAAGAGACCCAGTACTTC	CSVDDRGGVQETQYF
TRBV7-2	-	16	once	TRBJ1-3	TGTGCCAGCAGCTTAACGGGGGGCGCAACCGGAAACACCATATATTTT	CASSLTGGATGNTIYF
TRBV15	TRBD2	16	-	TRBJ2-3	TGTGCCACCAGCAGAGGGACTAGCGGGAGCACAGATACGCAGTATTTT	CATSRGTSGSTDTQYF
TRBV5-1	TRBD2	15	few	TRBJ2-7	TGCGCCAGCAGCCCCGCGCGTAGCGGGAGTTCCGAGCAGTACTTC	CASSPARSGSSEQYF
TRBV7-9	-	14	-	TRBJ1-4	TGTGCCAGCAGCTTAGTGTCGGGGGTAGAAAAACTGTTTTTT	CASSLVSGVEKLFF
TRBV13	-	16	-	TRBJ1-3	TGTGCCAGCAGCATATCGGGGGGAAAGACTGGAAACACCATATATTTT	CASSISGGKTGNTIYF
TRBV30	-	16	-	TRBJ1-2	TGTGCCTGGAGCGCTTCCCCAGGTCCGCTAGCGGTTCTCTACACCTTC	CAWSASPGPLAVLYTF
TRBV6-1	TRBD1	14	-	TRBJ2-5	TGTGCCAGCAGTGATACAGGGGGAGTGGAGACCCAGTACTTC	CASSDTGGVETQYF
TRBV7-9	TRBD1	16	-	TRBJ1-6	TGTGCCAGCAGCCGACTCCCGGGACAGGGGATCTCACCCCTCCACTTT	CASSRLPGQGISPLHF
TRBV6-5	-	15	-	TRBJ1-1	TGTGCCAGCAGCCTTAGGACAGCCATGAACACTGAAGCTTTCTTT	CASSLRTAMNTEAFF
TRBV7-2	-	15	-	TRBJ2-7	TGTGCCAGCAGCTTAGAGTCAGGACTGTCCTACGAGCAGTACTTC	CASSLESGLSYEQYF
TRBV7-9	-	14	few	TRBJ1-3	TGTGCCAGCACCCGAGGGCAAGCAGGAAACACCATATATTTT	CASTRGQAGNTIYF
TRBV7-2	-	12	-	TRBJ2-2	TGTGCCAGCAGCCGGAACACCGGGGAGCTGTTTTTT	CASSRNTGELFF
TRBV4-1	TRBD2	18	-	TRBJ2-3	TGCGCCAGCAGCCTCGGACTAGCGGGTATGTTAGGAACAGATACGCAGTATTTT	CASSLGLAGMLGTDTQYF
TRBV5-8	TRBD2	15	-	TRBJ2-7	TGTGCCAGCAGCTCTCCTAGCGGGACAGCCTACGAGCAGTACTTC	CASSSPSGTAYEQYF
TRBV14	-	16	-	TRBJ2-1	TGTGCCAGCAGCCAAGTTGGGCTCCCAAGAAACAATGAGCAGTTCTTC	CASSQVGLPRNNEQFF
TRBV7-9	-	14	-	TRBJ2-7	TGTGCCAGCAGCTTAGAGGGACCCTCCTACGAGCAGTACTTC	CASSLEGPSYEQYF
TRBV7-6	-	16	once	TRBJ2-1	TGTGCCAGCAGCGAAAGACAGGCCAACTCCTACAATGAGCAGTTCTTC	CASSERQANSYNEQFF
TRBV18	-	14	-	TRBJ2-4	TGTGCCAGCTCACCGCTAAGACAGCCAAACATTCAGTACTTC	CASSPLRQPNIQYF
TRBV5-1	-	13	once	TRBJ1-1	TGCGCCAGCAGCTTCGGGGGAGACACTGAAGCTTTCTTT	CASSFGGDTEAFF